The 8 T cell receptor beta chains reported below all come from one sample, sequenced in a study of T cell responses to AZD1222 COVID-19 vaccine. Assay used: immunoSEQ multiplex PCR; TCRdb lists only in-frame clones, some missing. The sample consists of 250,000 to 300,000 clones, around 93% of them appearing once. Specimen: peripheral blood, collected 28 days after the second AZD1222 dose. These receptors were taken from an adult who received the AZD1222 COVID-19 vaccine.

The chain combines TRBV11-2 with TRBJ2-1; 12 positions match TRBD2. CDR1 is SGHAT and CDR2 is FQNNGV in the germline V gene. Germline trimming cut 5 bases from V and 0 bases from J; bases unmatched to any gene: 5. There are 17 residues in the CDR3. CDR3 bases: TGTGCCAGCAGCAGTAGGACTAGCGGGAACTCCTACAATGAGCAGTTCTTC. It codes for CASSSRTSGNSYNEQFF.

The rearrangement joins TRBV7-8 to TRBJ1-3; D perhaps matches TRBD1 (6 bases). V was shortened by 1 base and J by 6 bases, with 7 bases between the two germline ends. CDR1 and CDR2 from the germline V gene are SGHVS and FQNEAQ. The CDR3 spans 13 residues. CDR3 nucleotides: TGTGCCAGCAGCTTAGGACAGGCAAACACCATATATTTT. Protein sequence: CASSLGQANTIYF. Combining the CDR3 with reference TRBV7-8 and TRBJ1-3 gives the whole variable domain GAGVSQSPRYKVAKRGQDVALRCDPISGHVSLFWYQQALGQGPEFLTYFQNEAQLDKSGLPSDRFFAERPEGSVSTLKIQRTQQEDSAVYLCASSLGQANTIYFGEGSWLTVV.

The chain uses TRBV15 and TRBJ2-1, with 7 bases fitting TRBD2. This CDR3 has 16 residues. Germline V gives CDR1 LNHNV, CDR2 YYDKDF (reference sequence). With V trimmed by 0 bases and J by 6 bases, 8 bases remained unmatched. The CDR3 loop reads CATSRDSLARGNEQFF. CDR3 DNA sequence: TGTGCCACCAGCAGAGACTCACTAGCGAGGGGCAATGAGCAGTTCTTC.

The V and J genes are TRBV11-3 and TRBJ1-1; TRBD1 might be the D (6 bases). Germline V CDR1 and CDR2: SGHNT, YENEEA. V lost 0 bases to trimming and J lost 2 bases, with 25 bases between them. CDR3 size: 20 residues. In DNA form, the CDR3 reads TGTGCCAGCAGCTTAGATGATGCCCCAGGGGTTTTAGACCCCAACACTGAAGCTTTCTTT. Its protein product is CASSLDDAPGVLDPNTEAFF.

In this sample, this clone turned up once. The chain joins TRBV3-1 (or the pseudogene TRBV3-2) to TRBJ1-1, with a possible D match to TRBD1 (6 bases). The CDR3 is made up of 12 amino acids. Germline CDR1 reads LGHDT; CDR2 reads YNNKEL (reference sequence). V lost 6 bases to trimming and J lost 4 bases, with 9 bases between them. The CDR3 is CASRQGFTEAFF. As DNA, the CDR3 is TGTGCCAGCAGACAGGGATTCACTGAAGCTTTCTTT.

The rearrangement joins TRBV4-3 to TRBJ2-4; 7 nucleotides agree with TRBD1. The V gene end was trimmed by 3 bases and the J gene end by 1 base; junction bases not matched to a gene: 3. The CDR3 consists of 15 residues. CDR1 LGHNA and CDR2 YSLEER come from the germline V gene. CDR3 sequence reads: CASSQTGMAKNIQYF. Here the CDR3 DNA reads TGCGCCAGCAGCCAGACAGGGATGGCCAAAAACATTCAGTACTTC.

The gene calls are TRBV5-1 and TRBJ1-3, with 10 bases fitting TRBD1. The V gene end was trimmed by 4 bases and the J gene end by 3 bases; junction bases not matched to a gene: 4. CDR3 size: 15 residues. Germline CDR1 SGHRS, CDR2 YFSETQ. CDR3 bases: TGCGCCAGCAGCCCGGGACAGGGGTTTGGAAACACCATATATTTT. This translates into CASSPGQGFGNTIYF.

The CDR3 DNA is TGTGCCACCAGCAGAGAGGGCGTCGGGGGGGCCTACGAGCAGTACTTC. This encodes CATSREGVGGAYEQYF. The J gene is TRBJ2-7, the V gene TRBV15, with 8 bases fitting TRBD2. The CDR3 has 16 residues. J gave up 2 bases and V 0 bases, and 6 bases lay outside the gene matches. In germline, CDR1 is LNHNV, CDR2 YYDKDF (reference sequence).